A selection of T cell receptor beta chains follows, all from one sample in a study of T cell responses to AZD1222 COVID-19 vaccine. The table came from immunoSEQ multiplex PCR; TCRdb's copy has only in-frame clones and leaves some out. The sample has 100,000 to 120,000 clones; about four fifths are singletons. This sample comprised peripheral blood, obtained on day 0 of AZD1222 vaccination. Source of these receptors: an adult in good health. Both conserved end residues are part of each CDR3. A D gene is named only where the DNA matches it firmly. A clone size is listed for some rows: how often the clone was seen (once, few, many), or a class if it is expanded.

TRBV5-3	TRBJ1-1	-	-	CARSLPRAEAFF	TGTGCCAGAAGCCTCCCGAGGGCGGAAGCTTTCTTT
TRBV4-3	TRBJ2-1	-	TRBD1	CASSLRQGGEQFF	TGCGCCAGCAGCCTTCGACAGGGCGGTGAGCAGTTCTTC
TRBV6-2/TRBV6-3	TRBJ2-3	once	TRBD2	CASSYSSGIRTDTQYF	TGTGCCAGCAGTTACTCGAGCGGGATTAGGACAGATACGCAGTATTTT
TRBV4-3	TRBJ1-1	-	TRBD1	CASSRDRGIGDTEAFF	TGCGCCAGCAGCCGGGACAGGGGTATCGGTGACACTGAAGCTTTCTTT
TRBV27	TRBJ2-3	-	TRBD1	CASSLRQGATDTQYF	TGTGCCAGCAGTTTGAGACAGGGGGCAACAGATACGCAGTATTTT
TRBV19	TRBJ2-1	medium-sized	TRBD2	CASSTASGSSYNEQFF	TGTGCCAGTAGTACGGCGAGCGGGAGCTCCTACAATGAGCAGTTCTTC
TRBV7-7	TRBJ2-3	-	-	CASSLGFGGTSDTQYF	TGTGCCAGCAGCTTAGGGTTTGGAGGGACGTCAGATACGCAGTATTTT
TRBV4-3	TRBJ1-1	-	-	CASSQDGQGNEAFF	TGCGCCAGCAGCCAAGATGGGCAGGGGAATGAAGCTTTCTTT
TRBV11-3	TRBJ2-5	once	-	CASSLGAPETQYF	TGTGCCAGCAGCTTAGGAGCGCCAGAGACCCAGTACTTC
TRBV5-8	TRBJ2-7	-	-	CASSVSPQFYEQYF	TGTGCCAGCAGCGTCTCGCCCCAGTTCTACGAGCAGTACTTC
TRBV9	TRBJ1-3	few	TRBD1	CASSPRTGSNTIYF	TGTGCCAGCAGCCCGAGGACAGGGTCCAACACCATATATTTT
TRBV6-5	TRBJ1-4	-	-	CASSLQGLNEKLFF	TGTGCCAGCAGTTTACAGGGCCTTAATGAAAAACTGTTTTTT
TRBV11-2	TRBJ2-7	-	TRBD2	CASSLAFRGLAGRDEQYF	TGTGCCAGCAGCTTAGCTTTTAGGGGTCTAGCGGGGAGGGACGAGCAGTACTTC
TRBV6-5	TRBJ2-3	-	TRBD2	CATGRVLGTDTQYF	TGTGCCACTGGGAGGGTGTTGGGCACAGATACGCAGTATTTT
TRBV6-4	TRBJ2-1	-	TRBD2	CASSEGREDNEQFF	TGTGCCAGCAGTGAGGGGCGGGAGGACAATGAGCAGTTCTTC
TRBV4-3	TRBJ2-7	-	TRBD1	CASSHMTGSPDEQYF	TGCGCCAGCAGCCATATGACAGGGAGTCCCGACGAGCAGTACTTC
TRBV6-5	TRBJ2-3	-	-	CASSPDGGHTQYF	TGTGCCAGCAGCCCGGACGGCGGACATACGCAGTATTTT
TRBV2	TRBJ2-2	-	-	CASRVRGENTGELFF	TGTGCCAGCAGAGTCCGCGGGGAGAACACCGGGGAGCTGTTTTTT
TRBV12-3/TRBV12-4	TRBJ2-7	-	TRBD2	CASGLAGEPQQYF	TGTGCCAGCGGACTAGCGGGGGAGCCCCAGCAGTACTTC
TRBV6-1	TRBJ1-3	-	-	CASSELFGNTIYF	TGTGCCAGCAGTGAACTGTTCGGAAACACCATATATTTT
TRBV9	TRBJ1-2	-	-	CASSVRGGRHGYTF	TGTGCCAGCAGCGTTAGGGGGGGTAGGCATGGCTACACCTTC
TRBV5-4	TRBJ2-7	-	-	CASSIDGYSYEQYF	TGTGCCAGCAGCATAGACGGGTACTCCTACGAGCAGTACTTC
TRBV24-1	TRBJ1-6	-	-	CATTPREVVGSPLHF	TGTGCCACCACCCCTCGTGAAGTTGTAGGGTCACCCCTCCACTTT
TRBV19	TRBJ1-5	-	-	CASTKAGIDQPQHF	TGTGCCAGCACAAAGGCAGGGATCGATCAGCCCCAGCATTTT
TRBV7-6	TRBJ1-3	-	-	CASSLGNSRSGNTIYF	TGTGCCAGCAGCTTAGGTAACAGCCGCTCTGGAAACACCATATATTTT
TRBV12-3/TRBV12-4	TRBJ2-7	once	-	CASSPVHF	TGTGCCAGCAGTCCCGTACACTTC
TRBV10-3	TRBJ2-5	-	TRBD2	CAIGSGGQETQYF	TGTGCCATCGGTAGCGGGGGGCAAGAGACCCAGTACTTC
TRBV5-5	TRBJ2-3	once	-	CASSLVRNTITDTQYF	TGTGCCAGCAGCTTGGTCCGGAATACCATAACAGATACGCAGTATTTT
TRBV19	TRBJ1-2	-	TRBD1	CASSIARGLTNYGYTF	TGTGCCAGTAGTATAGCCAGGGGGCTAACTAACTATGGCTACACCTTC
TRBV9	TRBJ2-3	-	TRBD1	CASSARDRPTDTQYF	TGTGCCAGCAGCGCCCGGGACAGACCCACAGATACGCAGTATTTT
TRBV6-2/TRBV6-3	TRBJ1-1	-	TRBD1	CASSPGDRVVPEAFF	TGTGCCAGCAGTCCCGGGGACAGGGTGGTTCCTGAAGCTTTCTTT
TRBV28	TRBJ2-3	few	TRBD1	CASSLGQGGTDTQYF	TGTGCCAGCAGTTTAGGACAGGGGGGGACAGATACGCAGTATTTT
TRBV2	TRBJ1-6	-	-	CASKGTNNSPLHF	TGTGCCAGCAAGGGCACGAATAATTCACCCCTCCACTTT
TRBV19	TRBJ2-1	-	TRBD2	CASSIQAGEQFF	TGTGCCAGTAGTATTCAAGCGGGAGAGCAGTTCTTC
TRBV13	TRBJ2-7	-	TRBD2	CASSQTSSGRGGLVSQPHF	TGTGCCAGCAGCCAAACCTCTAGCGGGAGAGGGGGTTTGGTGAGCCAACCCCACTTC
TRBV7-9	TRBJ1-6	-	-	CASSFQGGNSPLHF	TGTGCCAGCAGCTTCCAGGGCGGCAATTCACCCCTCCACTTT
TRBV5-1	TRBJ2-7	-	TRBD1	CASSFGTGDYEQYF	TGCGCCAGCAGCTTCGGGACAGGGGACTACGAGCAGTACTTC
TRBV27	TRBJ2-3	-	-	CASSFRQGGIGDTQYF	TGTGCCAGCAGTTTTAGACAGGGAGGAATAGGAGATACGCAGTATTTT
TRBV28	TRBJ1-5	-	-	CASSPRQNSNQPQHF	TGTGCCAGCAGCCCAAGACAGAATAGCAATCAGCCCCAGCATTTT
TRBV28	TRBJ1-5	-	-	CASRVGNQPQHF	TGTGCCAGCCGGGTGGGCAATCAGCCCCAGCATTTT
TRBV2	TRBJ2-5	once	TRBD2	CASSEALAGGQETQYF	TGTGCCAGCAGTGAAGCGCTAGCGGGGGGGCAAGAGACCCAGTACTTC
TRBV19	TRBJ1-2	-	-	CATSVGSYGYTF	TGTGCCACCTCGGTTGGGAGCTATGGCTACACCTTC
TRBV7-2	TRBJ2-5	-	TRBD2	CASSSGKLAFQETQYF	TGTGCCAGCAGCTCAGGGAAACTAGCGTTTCAAGAGACCCAGTACTTC
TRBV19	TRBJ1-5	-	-	CASSIGLQSGDQPQHF	TGTGCCAGTAGTATAGGACTCCAATCGGGTGATCAGCCCCAGCATTTT
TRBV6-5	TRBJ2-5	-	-	CASTQGSQTQYF	TGTGCCAGCACACAGGGTTCCCAGACCCAGTACTTC
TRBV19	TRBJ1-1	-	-	CASSIRAGQGQTEAFF	TGTGCCAGTAGTATACGGGCAGGGCAGGGTCAAACTGAAGCTTTCTTT
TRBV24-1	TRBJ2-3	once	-	CATSVRDTQYF	TGTGCCACCAGTGTACGAGATACGCAGTATTTT
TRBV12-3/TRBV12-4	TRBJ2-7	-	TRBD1	CASSTRQGSEQYF	TGTGCCAGCAGTACCCGACAGGGGAGCGAGCAGTACTTC
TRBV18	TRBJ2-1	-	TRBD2	CASSPFSSGGKYNEQFF	TGTGCCAGCTCACCCTTTTCGTCGGGGGGAAAGTACAATGAGCAGTTCTTC
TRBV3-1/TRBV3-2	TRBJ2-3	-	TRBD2	CASSQTVGTSGSTDTQYF	TGTGCCAGCAGCCAGACTGTCGGGACTAGCGGGAGCACAGATACGCAGTATTTT
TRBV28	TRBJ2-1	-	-	CASSFDRAPYYNEQFF	TGTGCCAGCAGTTTCGACAGAGCTCCTTACTACAATGAGCAGTTCTTC
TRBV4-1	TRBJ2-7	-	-	CASSQEWKQTLSYEQYF	TGCGCCAGCAGCCAAGAGTGGAAGCAAACCCTCTCCTACGAGCAGTACTTC
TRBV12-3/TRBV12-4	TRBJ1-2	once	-	CASSSGYYGYTF	TGTGCCAGCAGCTCAGGGTACTATGGCTACACCTTC
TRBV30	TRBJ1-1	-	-	CAWSDHGPQGSTEAFF	TGTGCCTGGAGTGACCACGGACCCCAGGGGAGCACTGAAGCTTTCTTT
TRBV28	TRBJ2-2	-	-	CASSLHRATGELFF	TGTGCCAGCAGTTTGCACAGGGCAACCGGGGAGCTGTTTTTT